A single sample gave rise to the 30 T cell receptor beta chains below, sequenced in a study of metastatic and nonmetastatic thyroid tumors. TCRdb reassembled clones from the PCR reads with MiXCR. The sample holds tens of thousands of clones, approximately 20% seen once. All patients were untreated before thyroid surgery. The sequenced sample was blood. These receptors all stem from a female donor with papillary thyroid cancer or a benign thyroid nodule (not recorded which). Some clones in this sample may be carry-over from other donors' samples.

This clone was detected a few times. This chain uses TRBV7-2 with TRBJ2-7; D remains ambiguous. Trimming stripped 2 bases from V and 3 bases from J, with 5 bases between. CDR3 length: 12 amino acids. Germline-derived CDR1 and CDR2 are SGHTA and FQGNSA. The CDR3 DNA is TGTGCCAGCAGCTTATCGGGCTACGAGCAGTACTTC. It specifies CASSLSGYEQYF.

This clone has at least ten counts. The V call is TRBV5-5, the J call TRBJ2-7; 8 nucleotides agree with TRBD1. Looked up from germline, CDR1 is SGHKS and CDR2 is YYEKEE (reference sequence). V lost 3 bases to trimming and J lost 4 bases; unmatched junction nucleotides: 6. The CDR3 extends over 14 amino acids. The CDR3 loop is CASSSRTGRYEQYF. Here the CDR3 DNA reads TGTGCCAGCAGCTCACGGACAGGGAGGTACGAGCAGTACTTC.

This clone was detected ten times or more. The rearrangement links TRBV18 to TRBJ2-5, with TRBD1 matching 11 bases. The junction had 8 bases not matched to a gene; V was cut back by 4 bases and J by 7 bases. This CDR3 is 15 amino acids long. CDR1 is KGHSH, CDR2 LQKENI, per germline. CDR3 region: CASSLRTGGGGTQYF. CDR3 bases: TGTGCCAGCTCACTACGGACAGGGGGCGGCGGGACCCAGTACTTC.

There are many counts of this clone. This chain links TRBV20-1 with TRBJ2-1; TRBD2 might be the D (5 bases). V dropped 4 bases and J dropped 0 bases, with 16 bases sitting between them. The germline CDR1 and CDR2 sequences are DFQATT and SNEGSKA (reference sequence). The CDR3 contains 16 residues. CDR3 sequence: CSATPFSAGSYNEQFF. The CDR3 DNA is TGCAGTGCTACTCCGTTTAGCGCCGGCTCCTACAATGAGCAGTTCTTC.

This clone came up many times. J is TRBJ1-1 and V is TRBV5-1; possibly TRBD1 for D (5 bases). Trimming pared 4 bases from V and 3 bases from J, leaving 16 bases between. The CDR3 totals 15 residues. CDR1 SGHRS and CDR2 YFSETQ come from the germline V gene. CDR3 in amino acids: CASSLPGPEDTEAFF. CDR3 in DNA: TGCGCCAGCAGCCTCCCGGGGCCGGAGGACACTGAAGCTTTCTTT.

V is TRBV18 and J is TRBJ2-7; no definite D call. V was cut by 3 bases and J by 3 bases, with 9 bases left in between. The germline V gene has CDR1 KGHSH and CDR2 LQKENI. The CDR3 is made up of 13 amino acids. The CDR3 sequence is CASSPSQDYEQYF. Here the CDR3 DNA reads TGTGCCAGCTCACCGAGTCAGGACTACGAGCAGTACTTC.

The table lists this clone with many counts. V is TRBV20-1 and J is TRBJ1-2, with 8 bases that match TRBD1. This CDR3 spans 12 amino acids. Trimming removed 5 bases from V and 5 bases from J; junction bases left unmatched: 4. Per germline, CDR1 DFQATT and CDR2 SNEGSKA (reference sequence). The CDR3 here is CSAWDRMYGYTF. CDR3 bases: TGCAGTGCTTGGGACAGGATGTATGGCTACACCTTC.

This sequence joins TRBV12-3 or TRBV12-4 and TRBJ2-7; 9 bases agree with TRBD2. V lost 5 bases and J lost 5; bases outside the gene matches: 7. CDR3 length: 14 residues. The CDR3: CASSDRTSEDEQYF. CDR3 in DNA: TGTGCCAGCAGTGATAGGACTAGCGAGGACGAGCAGTACTTC.

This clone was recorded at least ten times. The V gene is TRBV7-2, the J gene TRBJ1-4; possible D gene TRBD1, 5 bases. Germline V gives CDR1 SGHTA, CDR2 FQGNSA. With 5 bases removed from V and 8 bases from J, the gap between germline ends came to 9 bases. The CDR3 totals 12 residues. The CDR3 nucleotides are TGTGCCAGCAGCCGGGGGGAAGAAAAACTGTTTTTT. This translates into CASSRGEEKLFF.

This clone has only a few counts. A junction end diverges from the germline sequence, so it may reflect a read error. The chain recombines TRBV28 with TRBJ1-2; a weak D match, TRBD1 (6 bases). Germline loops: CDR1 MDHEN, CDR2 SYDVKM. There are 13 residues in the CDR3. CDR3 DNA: TGTGCCAGCCCCTTTCGTGGGGGCCATAGCTACAACTTC. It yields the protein CASPFRGGHSYNF.

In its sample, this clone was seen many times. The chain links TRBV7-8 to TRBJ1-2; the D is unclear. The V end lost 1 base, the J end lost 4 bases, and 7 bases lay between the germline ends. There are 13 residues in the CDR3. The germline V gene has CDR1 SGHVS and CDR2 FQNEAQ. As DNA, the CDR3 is TGTGCCAGCAGCTTAGGGAGCCGCTATGGCTACACCTTC. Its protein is CASSLGSRYGYTF.

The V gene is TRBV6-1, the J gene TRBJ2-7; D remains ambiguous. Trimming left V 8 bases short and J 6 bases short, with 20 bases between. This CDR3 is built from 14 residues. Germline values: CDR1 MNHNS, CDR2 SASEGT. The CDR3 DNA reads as TGTGCCAGCGTAGATTTATACACGATGGTCGAGCAGTACTTC. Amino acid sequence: CASVDLYTMVEQYF.

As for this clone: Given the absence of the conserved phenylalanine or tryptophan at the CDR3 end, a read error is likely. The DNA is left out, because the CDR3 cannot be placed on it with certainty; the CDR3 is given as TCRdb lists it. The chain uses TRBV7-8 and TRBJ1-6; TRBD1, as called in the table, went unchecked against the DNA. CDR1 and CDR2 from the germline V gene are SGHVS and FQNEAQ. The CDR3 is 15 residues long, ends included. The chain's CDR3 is CASRNPLQGNSPPHL.

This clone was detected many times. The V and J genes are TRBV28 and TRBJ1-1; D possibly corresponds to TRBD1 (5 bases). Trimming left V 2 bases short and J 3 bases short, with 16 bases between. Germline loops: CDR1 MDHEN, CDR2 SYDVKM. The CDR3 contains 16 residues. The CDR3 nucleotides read TGTGCCAGCAGTTTAGGGAGAACAGGTACAGACACTGAAGCTTTCTTT. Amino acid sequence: CASSLGRTGTDTEAFF.

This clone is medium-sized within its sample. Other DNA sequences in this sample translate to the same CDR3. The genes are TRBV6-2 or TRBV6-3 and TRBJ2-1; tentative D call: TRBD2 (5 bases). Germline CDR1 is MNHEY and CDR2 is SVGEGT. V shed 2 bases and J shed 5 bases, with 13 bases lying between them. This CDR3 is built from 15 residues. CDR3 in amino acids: CASSYGSSIDNEQFF. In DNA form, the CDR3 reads TGTGCCAGCAGTTACGGCTCTAGCATCGACAATGAGCAGTTCTTC.

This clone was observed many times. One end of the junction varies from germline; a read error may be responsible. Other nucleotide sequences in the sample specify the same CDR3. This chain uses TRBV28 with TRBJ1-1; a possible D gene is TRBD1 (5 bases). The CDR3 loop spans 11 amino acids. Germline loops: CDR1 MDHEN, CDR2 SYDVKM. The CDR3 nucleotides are TGCGCCAGCAACACTTGGGGGGAAGCTTTCTTT. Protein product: CASNTWGEAFF.

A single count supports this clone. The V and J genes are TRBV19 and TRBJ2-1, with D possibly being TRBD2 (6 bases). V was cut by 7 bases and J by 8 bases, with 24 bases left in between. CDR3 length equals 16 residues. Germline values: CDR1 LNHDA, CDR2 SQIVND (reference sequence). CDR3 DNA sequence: TGTGCCAGTATTCCGGGGCTAGCGCGAGGGCCGGATGAGCAGTTCTTC. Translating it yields CASIPGLARGPDEQFF.

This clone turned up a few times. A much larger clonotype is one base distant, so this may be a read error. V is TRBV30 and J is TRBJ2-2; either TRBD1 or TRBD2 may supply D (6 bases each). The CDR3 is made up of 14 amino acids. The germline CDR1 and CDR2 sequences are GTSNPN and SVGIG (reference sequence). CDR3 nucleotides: TGTGCCTGGGCTCGCAGGGGAGGCACCGGGGAGCGGTTTTTT. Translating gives CAWARRGGTGERFF.

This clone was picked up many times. The CDR3 is CSAWNTEAFF. DNA for the CDR3: TGCAGTGCATGGAACACTGAAGCTTTCTTT. This rearrangement joins TRBV20-1 to TRBJ1-1; D is ambiguous. V was shortened by 6 bases and J by 1 base, with 3 bases between the two germline ends. The germline CDR1 and CDR2 sequences are DFQATT and SNEGSKA (reference sequence). This CDR3 has 10 residues.

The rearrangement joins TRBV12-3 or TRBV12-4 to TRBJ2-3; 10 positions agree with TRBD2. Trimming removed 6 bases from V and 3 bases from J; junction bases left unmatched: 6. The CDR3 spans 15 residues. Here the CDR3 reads CASRPSGSKTDTQYF. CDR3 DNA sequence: TGTGCCAGCAGACCTAGCGGGAGTAAAACAGATACGCAGTATTTT.

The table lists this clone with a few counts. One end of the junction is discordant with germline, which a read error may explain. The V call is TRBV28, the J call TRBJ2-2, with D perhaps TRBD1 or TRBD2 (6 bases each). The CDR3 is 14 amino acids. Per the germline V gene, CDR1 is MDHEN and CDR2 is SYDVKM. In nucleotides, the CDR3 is TGTGTCACCTCGGAAGGGGGGAACACTGGGGAGCTGTTTTTT. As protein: CVTSEGGNTGELFF.

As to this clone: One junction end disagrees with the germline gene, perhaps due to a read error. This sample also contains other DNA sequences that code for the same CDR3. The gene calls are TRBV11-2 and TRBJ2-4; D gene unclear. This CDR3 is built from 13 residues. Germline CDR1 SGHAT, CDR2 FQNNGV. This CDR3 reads CASSLAGKNIQYF. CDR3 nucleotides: TGTGCCAGTAGCTTAGCAGGAAAAAACATTCAGTACTTC.

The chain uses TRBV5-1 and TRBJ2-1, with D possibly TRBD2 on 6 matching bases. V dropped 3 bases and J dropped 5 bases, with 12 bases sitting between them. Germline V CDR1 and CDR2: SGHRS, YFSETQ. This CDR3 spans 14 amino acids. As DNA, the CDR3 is TGCGCCAGCAGCTGGTCCGGAGGGCACAATGAGCAGTTCTTC. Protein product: CASSWSGGHNEQFF.

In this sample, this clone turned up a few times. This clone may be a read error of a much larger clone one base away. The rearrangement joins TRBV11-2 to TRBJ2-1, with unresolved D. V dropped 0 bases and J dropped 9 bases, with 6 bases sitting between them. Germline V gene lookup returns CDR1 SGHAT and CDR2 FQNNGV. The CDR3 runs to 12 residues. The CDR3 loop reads CASSLETCEQFF. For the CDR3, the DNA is TGTGCCAGCAGCTTAGAAACGTGTGAGCAGTTCTTC.

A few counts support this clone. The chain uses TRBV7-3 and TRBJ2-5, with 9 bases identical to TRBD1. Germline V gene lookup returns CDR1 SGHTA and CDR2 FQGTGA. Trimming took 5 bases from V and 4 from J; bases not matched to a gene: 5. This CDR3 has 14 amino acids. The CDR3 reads CASSVTGGAETQYF. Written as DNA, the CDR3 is TGTGCCAGCAGCGTTACAGGGGGCGCAGAGACCCAGTACTTC. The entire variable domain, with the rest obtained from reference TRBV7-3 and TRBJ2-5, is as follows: GAGVSQTPSNKVTEKGKYVELRCDPISGHTALYWYRQSLGQGPEFLIYFQGTGAADDSGLPNDRFFAVRPEGSVSTLKIQRTERGDSAVYLCASSVTGGAETQYFGPGTRLLVL.

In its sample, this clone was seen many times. CDR3 region: CATSRVGAPPYEQYF. CDR3 DNA sequence: TGTGCCACCAGCAGAGTGGGGGCCCCACCCTACGAGCAGTACTTC. The gene calls are TRBV15 and TRBJ2-7; D possibly corresponds to TRBD1 (6 bases). Germline lookup yields CDR1 LNHNV and CDR2 YYDKDF (reference sequence). Trimming left V 1 base short and J 2 bases short, with 12 bases between. The CDR3 totals 15 residues.

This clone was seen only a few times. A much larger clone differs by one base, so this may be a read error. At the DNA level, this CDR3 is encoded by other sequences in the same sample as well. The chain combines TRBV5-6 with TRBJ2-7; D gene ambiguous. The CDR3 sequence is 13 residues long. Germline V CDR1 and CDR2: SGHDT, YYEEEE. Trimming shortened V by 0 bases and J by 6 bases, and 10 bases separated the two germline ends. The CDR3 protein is CASSLGGSGEQYF. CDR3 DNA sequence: TGTGCCAGCAGCTTGGGTGGCTCTGGCGAGCAGTACTTC.

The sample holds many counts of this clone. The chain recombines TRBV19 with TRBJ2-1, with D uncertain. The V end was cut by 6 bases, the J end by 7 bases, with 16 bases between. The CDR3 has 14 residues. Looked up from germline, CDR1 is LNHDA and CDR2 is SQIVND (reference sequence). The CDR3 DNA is TGTGCCAGTAGCTCTTCTGCGGTTGGGAATGAGCAGTTCTTC. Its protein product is CASSSSAVGNEQFF.

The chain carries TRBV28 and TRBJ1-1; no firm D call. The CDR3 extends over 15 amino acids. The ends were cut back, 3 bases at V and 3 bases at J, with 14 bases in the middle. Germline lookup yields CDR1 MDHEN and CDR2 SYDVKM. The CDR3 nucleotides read TGTGCCAGCAGTTTTTGGAAAAGGCGGGACACTGAAGCTTTCTTT. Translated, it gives CASSFWKRRDTEAFF.

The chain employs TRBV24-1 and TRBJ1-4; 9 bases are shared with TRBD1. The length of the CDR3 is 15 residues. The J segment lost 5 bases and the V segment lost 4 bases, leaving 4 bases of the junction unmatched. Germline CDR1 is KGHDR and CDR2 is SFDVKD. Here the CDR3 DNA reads TGTGCCACCAGTGACCCCGGGACAGGGAATGAAAAACTGTTTTTT. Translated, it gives CATSDPGTGNEKLFF.